Sequencing of this TCR beta chain was carried out in a study of blood T cell repertoires in COVID-19. About the study: From the United States, Italy and Spain came samples of acute and convalescent COVID-19. PBMCs, B-cell-depleted T cells, or T cells were the source of the cDNA or gDNA that made up the material.

Original methodology: Reference gene primer amplification gave estimated nucleated cell counts. The repertoire was sequenced with immunoSEQ multiplex PCR; TCRdb's copy has only in-frame clones and lacks some. V and J calls and clone size come straight from that table; D and trimming were deduced from the DNA. The table has over 85,000 clones, around 87% seen once; the top ten hold 0.85% to 1.3%. The source material was peripheral blood. The sequence derives from a human donor in a cohort sampled during active COVID-19.

In nucleotides, the CDR3 is TGTGCCAGCAGCGAGGGGGCCGAAGCGCTTCCCTGGAATGAGCAGTTCTTC. Protein sequence: CASSEGAEALPWNEQFF. The chain links TRBV9 to TRBJ2-1; TRBD1 matches 7 bases. The germline V gene has CDR1 SGDLS and CDR2 YYNGEE. After removal of 3 bases from V and 7 bases from J, the junction contained 16 bases not matched to a gene. This CDR3 contains 17 residues.